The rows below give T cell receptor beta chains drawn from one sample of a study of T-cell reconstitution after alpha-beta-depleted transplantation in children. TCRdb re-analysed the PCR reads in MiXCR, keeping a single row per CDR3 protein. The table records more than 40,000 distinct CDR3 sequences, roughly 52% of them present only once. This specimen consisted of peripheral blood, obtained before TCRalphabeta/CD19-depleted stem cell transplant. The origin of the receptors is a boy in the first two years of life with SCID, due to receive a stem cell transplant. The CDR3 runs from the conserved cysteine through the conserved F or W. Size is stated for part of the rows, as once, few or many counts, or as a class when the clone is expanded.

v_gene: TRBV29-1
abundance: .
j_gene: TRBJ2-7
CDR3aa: CSVEEGTGGYEQYF

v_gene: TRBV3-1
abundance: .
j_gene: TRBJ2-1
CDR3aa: CASSQDLSGAYNEQFF

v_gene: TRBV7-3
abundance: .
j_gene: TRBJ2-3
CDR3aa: CASSLQSSSGAGDTQYF

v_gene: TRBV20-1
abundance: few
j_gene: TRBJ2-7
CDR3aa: CSANAPTGLSYEQYF

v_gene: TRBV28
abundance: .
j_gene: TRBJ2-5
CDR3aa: CASSLRLSGGFGETQYF

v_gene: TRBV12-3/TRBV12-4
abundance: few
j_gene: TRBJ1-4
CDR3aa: CASSLAQGATNEKLFF

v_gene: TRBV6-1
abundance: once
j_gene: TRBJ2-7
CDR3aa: CATRDIGGEQYF

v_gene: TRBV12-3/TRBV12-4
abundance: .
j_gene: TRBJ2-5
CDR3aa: CASSSDQETQYF

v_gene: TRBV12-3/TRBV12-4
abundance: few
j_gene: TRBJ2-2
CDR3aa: CASSPSRIGELFF

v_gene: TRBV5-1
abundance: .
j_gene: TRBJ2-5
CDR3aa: CASSWGTTRQETQYF

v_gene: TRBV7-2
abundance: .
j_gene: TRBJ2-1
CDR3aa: CASSLESKEQFF

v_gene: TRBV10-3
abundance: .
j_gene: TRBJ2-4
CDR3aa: CAISESAGVRNIQYF

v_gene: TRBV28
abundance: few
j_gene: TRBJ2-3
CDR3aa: CASSTHSGGRYF

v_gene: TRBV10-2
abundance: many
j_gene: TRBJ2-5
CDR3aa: CASSDMDSRETQYF

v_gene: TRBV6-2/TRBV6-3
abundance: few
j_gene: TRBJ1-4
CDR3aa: CASSSTGQGGSGLFF

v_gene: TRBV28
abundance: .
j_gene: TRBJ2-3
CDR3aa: CASSSSGDTSTDTQYF

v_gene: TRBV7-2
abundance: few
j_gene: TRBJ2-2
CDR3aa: CASRPGTGRTGELFF

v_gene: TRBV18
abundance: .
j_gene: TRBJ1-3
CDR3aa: CASSSGNTIYF